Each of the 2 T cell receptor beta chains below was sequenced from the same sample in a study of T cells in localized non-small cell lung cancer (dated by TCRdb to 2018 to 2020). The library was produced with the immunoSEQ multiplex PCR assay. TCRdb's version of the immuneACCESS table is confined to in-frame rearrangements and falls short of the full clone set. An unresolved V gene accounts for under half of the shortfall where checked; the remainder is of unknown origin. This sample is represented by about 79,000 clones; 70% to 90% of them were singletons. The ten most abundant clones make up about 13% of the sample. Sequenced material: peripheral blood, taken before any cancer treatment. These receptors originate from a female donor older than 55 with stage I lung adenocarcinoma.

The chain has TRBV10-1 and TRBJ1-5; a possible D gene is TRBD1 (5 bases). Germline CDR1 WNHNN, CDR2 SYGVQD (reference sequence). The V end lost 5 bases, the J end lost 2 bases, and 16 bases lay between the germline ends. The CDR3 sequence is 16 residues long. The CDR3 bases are TGCGCCAGCAGTCCCGGGGGATTCGGGGGCAATCAGCCCCAGCATTTT. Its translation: CASSPGGFGGNQPQHF.

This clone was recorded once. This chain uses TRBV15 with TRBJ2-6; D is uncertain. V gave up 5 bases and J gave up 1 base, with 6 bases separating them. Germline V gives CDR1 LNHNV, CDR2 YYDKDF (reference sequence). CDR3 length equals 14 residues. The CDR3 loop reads CATSSSSGANVLTF. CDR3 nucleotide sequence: TGTGCCACCAGCTCCTCGTCTGGGGCCAACGTCCTGACTTTC.